Each of the 15 T cell receptor beta chains below was sequenced from the same sample in a study of monozygotic twins with inflammatory bowel disease. TCRdb reprocessed the 5' RACE reads and keeps a single row for each CDR3 protein, giving no DNA. In total, the table holds 400,000 or so distinct CDR3 sequences. The sequenced material came from blood. The origin of the receptors is a human donor with ulcerative colitis or Crohn's disease, or a healthy co-twin of an affected twin (not recorded which).

This chain connects TRBV20-1 to TRBJ2-3; TCRdb's assignment of TRBD2 cannot be checked, as there is no DNA. Per germline, CDR1 DFQATT and CDR2 SNEGSKA (reference sequence). The CDR3 loop spans 15 amino acids. The CDR3 here is CSAPLAGASTDTQYF.

The chain recombines TRBV20-1 with TRBJ1-4. Looked up from germline, CDR1 is DFQATT and CDR2 is SNEGSKA (reference sequence). This CDR3 comprises 14 residues. The CDR3 sequence is CSAPPGGVGEKLFF.

This chain connects TRBV7-9 to TRBJ2-2. Germline lookup yields CDR1 SEHNR and CDR2 FQNEAQ (reference sequence). This CDR3 has 15 amino acids. This chain's CDR3 is CASSLVWSGTGELFF.

This rearrangement joins TRBV5-1 to TRBJ2-1; the D call from TCRdb, TRBD2, cannot be confirmed without DNA. CDR3 size: 15 residues. Germline V lookup: CDR1 SGHRS, CDR2 YFSETQ. The CDR3 sequence is CASSPTTSGGLEQFF.

This chain links TRBV5-1 with TRBJ1-5. Germline-derived CDR1 and CDR2 are SGHRS and YFSETQ. The CDR3 has 15 amino acids. The CDR3 sequence: CASSFSGLSNQPQHF.

This rearrangement joins TRBV4-3 to TRBJ2-5; no DNA is available, so the TRBD1 call from TCRdb remains unchecked. CDR3 length equals 14 residues. Germline V gene sequence: CDR1 LGHNA, CDR2 YSLEER. The CDR3 is CASSQDRGRGTQYF.

This chain connects TRBV10-3 to TRBJ2-3; TCRdb returns TRBD2, unconfirmable since there is no DNA. CDR1 and CDR2 (germline): ENHRY, SYGVKD. This CDR3 has 13 amino acids. CDR3 sequence: CAIKGRSTDTQYF.

The V gene is TRBV6-6, the J gene TRBJ1-2; TCRdb's D gene call, TRBD1, goes unchecked for lack of DNA. CDR1 MNHNY and CDR2 SVGAGI come from the germline V gene (reference sequence). The CDR3 sequence is 14 residues long. This CDR3 reads CASTLRAAGHGYTF.

The chain links TRBV7-9 to TRBJ2-7; as DNA is missing, the TRBD1 call by TCRdb cannot be tested. CDR1 SEHNR and CDR2 FQNEAQ come from the germline V gene (reference sequence). The CDR3 spans 14 residues. This chain's CDR3 is CASSQRQGTYEQYF.

The CDR3 protein is CASEGGGEAFF. The V gene is TRBV6-6, the J gene TRBJ1-1; TCRdb selects TRBD1, and the lack of DNA leaves this call unchecked. The CDR3 is made up of 11 amino acids. CDR1 is MNHNY and CDR2 is SVGAGI in the germline V gene (reference sequence).

CDR3 protein: CASSSRRESYEKLFF. This chain uses TRBV11-2 with TRBJ1-4. This CDR3 spans 15 amino acids. Per germline, CDR1 SGHAT and CDR2 FQNNGV.

The rearrangement links TRBV7-2 to TRBJ2-2; the D gene TCRdb calls, TRBD1, cannot be checked with no DNA. This CDR3 has 15 amino acids. CDR1 is SGHTA and CDR2 is FQGNSA in the germline V gene. CDR3 region: CASSSRDRGVGELFF.

V and J are TRBV28 and TRBJ2-3; TCRdb designates TRBD1, a call that cannot be tested without DNA. CDR3 length equals 14 residues. CDR1 and CDR2 (germline): MDHEN, SYDVKM. The CDR3 region is CASSFFEGTDTQYF.

This chain uses TRBV7-2 with TRBJ1-1; TCRdb gives TRBD1 as the D gene, but with no DNA this cannot be confirmed. Germline V gene sequence: CDR1 SGHTA, CDR2 FQGNSA. The CDR3 totals 15 residues. This chain's CDR3 is CASSRPRTANTEAFF.

The chain is built from TRBV4-2 and TRBJ2-3; TCRdb outputs TRBD2, but without DNA this stays unchecked. The CDR3 totals 18 residues. Germline V gene data show CDR1 as LGHNA and CDR2 as YNFKEQ. CDR3 residues: CASTMVNKRGLPTDTQYF.